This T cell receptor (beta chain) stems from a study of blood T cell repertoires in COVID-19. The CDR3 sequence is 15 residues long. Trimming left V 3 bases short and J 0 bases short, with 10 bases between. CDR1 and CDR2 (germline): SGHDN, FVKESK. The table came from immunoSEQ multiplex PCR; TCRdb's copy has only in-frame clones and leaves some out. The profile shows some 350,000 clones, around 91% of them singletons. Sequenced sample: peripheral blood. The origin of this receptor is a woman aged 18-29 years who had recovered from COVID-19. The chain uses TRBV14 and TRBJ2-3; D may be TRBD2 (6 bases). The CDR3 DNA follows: TGTGCCAGCAGCCACCTAGCGACTAGCACAGATACGCAGTATTTT. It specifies CASSHLATSTDTQYF.